This section outlines one T cell receptor beta chain sequence together with its context. Time point: after dendritic cell vaccination, including at tumor progression/relapse. The repertoire was sequenced with immunoSEQ multiplex PCR; TCRdb's copy has only in-frame clones and lacks some. The sample includes 75,000 to 95,000 clones, roughly 84% of them seen just once. Germline loops: CDR1 LNHDA, CDR2 SQIVND (reference sequence). The CDR3 loop spans 16 amino acids. Germline trimming cut 7 bases from V and 4 bases from J; bases unmatched to any gene: 13. The data were obtained in a study of glioma-infiltrating T cells after dendritic cell vaccination.

The sequence was collected from a human donor with glioblastoma. The rearrangement joins TRBV19 to TRBJ1-2, with 9 bases that match TRBD1. Sequencing used blood, obtained after dendritic cell vaccination. The DNA of the CDR3 is TGTGCCAGTATGAGGGGGACAGGGAAAGACGGCTATGGCTACACCTTC. This codes for CASMRGTGKDGYGYTF.